This T cell receptor beta chain was captured by sequencing in a study of regulatory T cells in long-lasting Graves disease. The length of the CDR3 is 14 residues. Trimming left V 1 base short and J 1 base short, with 10 bases between. CDR1 and CDR2 (germline): DFQATT, SNEGSKA (reference sequence). CDR3-region Arm-PCR and iRepertoire HTBI primers produced the TCR beta libraries. MiXCR was run by TCRdb on the multiplex PCR reads, yielding one entry per CDR3 protein. The top ten hold approximately 20% of the sample, which has around 400,000 distinct CDR3 sequences, 10% to 15% seen once. Time point described: newly diagnosed GD, antithyroid drugs for less than 3 months. PBMC-extracted RNA yielded the TCR library. This clonotype was counted at least ten times. This sample also belongs to another study, concerning T cells in Graves' hyperthyroidism and ophthalmopathy.

The sequence came from a young woman with Graves disease. The chain is built from TRBV20-1 and TRBJ2-5; no clear D gene. This sample comprised peripheral blood mononuclear cells (PBMCs), obtained at new diagnosis, from a patient treated with antithyroid drugs. CDR3 loop: CSARGLGSQETQYF. In DNA form, the CDR3 reads TGCAGTGCTAGAGGACTGGGTAGCCAAGAGACCCAGTACTTC.